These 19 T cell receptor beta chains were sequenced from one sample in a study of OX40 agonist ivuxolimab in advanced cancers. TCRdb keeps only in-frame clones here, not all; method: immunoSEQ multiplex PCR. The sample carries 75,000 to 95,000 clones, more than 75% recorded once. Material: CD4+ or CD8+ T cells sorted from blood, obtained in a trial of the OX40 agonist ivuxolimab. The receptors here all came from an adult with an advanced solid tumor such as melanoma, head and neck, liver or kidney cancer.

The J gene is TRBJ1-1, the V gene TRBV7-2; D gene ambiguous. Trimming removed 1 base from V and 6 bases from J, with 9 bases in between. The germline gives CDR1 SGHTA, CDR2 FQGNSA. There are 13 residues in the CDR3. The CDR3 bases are TGTGCCAGCAGCTTAGGGACGAGAGCTGAAGCTTTCTTT. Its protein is CASSLGTRAEAFF.

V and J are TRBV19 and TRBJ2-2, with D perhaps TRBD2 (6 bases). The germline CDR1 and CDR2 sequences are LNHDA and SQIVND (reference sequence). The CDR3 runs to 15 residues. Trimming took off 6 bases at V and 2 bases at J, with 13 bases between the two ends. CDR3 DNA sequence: TGTGCCAGTAGGCGGGCGGGGACTAACACCGGGGAGCTGTTTTTT. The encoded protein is CASRRAGTNTGELFF.

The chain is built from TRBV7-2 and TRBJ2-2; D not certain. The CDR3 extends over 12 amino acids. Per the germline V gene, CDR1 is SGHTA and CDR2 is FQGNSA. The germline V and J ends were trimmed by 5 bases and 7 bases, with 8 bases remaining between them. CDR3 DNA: TGTGCCAGCAGCGCCTACGGCGGGGAGCTGTTTTTT. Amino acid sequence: CASSAYGGELFF.

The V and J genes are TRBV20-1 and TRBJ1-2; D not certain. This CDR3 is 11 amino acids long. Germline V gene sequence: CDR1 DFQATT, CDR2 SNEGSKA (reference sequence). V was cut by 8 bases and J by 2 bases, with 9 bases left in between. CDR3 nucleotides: TGCAGTTTAGCGGGGAACTATGGCTACACCTTC. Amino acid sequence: CSLAGNYGYTF.

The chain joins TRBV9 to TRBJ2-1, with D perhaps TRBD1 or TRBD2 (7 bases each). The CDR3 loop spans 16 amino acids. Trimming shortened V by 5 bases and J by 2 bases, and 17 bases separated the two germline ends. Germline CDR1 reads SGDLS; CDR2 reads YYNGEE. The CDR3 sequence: CASRPVGGGPYNEQFF. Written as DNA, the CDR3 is TGTGCCAGCAGGCCGGTGGGAGGGGGCCCCTACAATGAGCAGTTCTTC.

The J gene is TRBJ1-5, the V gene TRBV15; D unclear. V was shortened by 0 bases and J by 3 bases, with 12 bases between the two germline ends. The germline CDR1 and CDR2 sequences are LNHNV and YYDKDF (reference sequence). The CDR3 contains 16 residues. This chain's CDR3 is CATSREVAGSNQPQHF. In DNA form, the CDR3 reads TGTGCCACCAGCAGAGAAGTCGCCGGCTCCAATCAGCCCCAGCATTTT. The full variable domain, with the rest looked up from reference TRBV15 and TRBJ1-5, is DAMVIQNPRYQVTQFGKPVTLSCSQTLNHNVMYWYQQKSSQAPKLLFHYYDKDFNNEADTPDNFQSRRPNTSFCFLDIRSPGLGDTAMYLCATSREVAGSNQPQHFGDGTRLSIL.

For the CDR3, the DNA is TGTGCCAGCACCCCGGGGGGGGTGTATCAGCCCCAGCATTTT. It is translated as CASTPGGVYQPQHF. This sequence joins TRBV28 and TRBJ1-5, with a possible D match to TRBD1 (5 bases). This CDR3 spans 14 amino acids. CDR1 and CDR2 from the germline V gene are MDHEN and SYDVKM. Trimming removed 7 bases from V and 5 bases from J, with 15 bases in between.

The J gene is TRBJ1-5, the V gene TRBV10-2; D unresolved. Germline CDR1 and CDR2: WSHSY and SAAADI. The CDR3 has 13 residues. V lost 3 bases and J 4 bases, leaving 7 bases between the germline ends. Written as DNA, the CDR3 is TGCGCCAGCAGTGAACAGATAAATCAGCCCCAGCATTTT. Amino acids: CASSEQINQPQHF.

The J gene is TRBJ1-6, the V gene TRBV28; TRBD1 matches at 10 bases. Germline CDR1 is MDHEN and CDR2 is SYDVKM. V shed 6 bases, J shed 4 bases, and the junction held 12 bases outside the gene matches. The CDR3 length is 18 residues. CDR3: CASSPGQGTLQYNSPLHF. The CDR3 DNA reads TGTGCCAGCAGCCCGGGACAGGGGACGCTTCAATATAATTCACCCCTCCACTTT.

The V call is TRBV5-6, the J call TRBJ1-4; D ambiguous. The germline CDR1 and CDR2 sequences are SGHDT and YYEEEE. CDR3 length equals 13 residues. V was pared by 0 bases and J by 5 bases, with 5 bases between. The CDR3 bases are TGTGCCAGCAGCTTGGGAGTGAATGAAAAACTGTTTTTT. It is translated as CASSLGVNEKLFF.

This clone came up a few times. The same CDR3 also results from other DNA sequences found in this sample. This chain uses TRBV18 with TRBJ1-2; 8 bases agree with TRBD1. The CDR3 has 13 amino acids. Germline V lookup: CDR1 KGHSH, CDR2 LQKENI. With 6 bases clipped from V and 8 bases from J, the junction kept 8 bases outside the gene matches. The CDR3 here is CASSAGTGGGYTF. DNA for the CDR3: TGTGCCAGCTCGGCCGGGACAGGCGGCGGCTACACCTTC.

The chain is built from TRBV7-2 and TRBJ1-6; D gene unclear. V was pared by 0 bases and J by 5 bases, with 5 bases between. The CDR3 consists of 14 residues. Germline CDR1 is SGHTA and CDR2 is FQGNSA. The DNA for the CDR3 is TGTGCCAGCAGCTTAGCAGGAAATAATTCACCCCTCCACTTT. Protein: CASSLAGNNSPLHF.

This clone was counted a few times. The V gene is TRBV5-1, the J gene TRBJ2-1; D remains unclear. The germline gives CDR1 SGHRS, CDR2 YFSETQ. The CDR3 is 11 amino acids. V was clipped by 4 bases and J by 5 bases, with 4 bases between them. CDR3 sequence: CASSLDNEQFF. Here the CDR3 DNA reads TGCGCCAGCAGCCTGGACAATGAGCAGTTCTTC.

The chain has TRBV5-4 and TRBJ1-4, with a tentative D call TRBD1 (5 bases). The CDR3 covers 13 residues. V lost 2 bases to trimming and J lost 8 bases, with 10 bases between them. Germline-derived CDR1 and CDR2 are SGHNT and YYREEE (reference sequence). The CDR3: CASSFGGGEKLFF. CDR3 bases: TGTGCCAGCAGCTTTGGGGGAGGGGAAAAACTGTTTTTT.

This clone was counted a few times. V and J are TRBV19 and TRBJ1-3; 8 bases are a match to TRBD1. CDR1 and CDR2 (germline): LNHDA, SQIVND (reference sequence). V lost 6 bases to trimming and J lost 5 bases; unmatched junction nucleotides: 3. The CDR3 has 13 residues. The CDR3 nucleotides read TGTGCCAGTAGGGACAGGGACCGAAACACCATATATTTT. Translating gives CASRDRDRNTIYF.

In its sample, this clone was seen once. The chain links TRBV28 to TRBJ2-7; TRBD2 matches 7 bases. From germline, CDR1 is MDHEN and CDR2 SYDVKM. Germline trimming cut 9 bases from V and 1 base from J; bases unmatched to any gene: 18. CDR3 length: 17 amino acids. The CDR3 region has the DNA TGTGCCAGGAGCCGGGCCGCGGGGCGGGGAGGGTCCTACGAGCAGTACTTC. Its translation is CARSRAAGRGGSYEQYF.

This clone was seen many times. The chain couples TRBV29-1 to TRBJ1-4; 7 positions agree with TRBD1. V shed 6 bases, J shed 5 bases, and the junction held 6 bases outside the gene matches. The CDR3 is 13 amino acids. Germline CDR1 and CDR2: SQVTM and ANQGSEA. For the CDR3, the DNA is TGCAGCGTCCGACAGGGAGGAAATGAAAAACTGTTTTTT. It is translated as CSVRQGGNEKLFF. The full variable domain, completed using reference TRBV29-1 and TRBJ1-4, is SAVISQKPSRDICQRGTSLTIQCQVDSQVTMMFWYRQQPGQSLTLIATANQGSEATYESGFVIDKFPISRPNLTFSTLTVSNMSPEDSSIYLCSVRQGGNEKLFFGSGTQLSVL.

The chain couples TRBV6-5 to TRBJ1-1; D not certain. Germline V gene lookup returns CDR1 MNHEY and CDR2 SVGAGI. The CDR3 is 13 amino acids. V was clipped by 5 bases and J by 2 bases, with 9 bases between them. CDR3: CASSRNINTEAFF. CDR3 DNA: TGTGCCAGCAGTCGGAACATAAACACTGAAGCTTTCTTT.

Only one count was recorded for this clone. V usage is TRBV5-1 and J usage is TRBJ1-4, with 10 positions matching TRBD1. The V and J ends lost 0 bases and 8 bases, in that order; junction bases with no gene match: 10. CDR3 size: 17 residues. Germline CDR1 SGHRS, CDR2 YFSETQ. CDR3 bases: TGCGCCAGCAGCTTGGCATGGGACAGGGGCTTTCGGGAAAAACTGTTTTTT. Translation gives CASSLAWDRGFREKLFF.